The sequence of this TCR beta chain was determined in a study of T cells in Graves' hyperthyroidism and ophthalmopathy. Broader study findings: The model identified upcoming ophthalmopathy a median around 7.1 months ahead of onset. The authors' 13 V-J model separated ophthalmopathy from stable hyperthyroidism. Most thyroid clonotypes expanded above 0.001 were also detected in blood.

Researchers amplified the TCR beta CDR3 regions from RNA transcripts. TCR CDR3 regions were first amplified by RT-PCR with HTBI primers. TCRdb fed the multiplex PCR reads into MiXCR, producing one record per CDR3 protein. The table includes 600,000 to 700,000 distinct CDR3 sequences, 40% to 55% detected once. On this clonotype itself: The antigen is undetermined. Germline is not matched at one junction end, which may reflect a read error.

Used for diagnoses were clinical symptoms, serum thyroxine and TRAb, thyroid ultrasound and orbital computed tomography. The source of this sequence is an adult man with Graves' disease, either hyperthyroidism or ophthalmopathy (not recorded which). The specimen was peripheral blood or thyroid tissue (not recorded which).

The chain's CDR3 is CASSSSSDPLPETQYF. CDR3 coding DNA: TGTGCCAGCAGTTCTTCTAGCGACCCCCTCCCGGAGACCCAGTACTTC. The chain joins TRBV24-1 to TRBJ2-5, with D maybe TRBD2 (6 bases). This CDR3 region has 16 residues. Germline V gene lookup returns CDR1 KGHDR and CDR2 SFDVKD.